This TCR beta chain was found in a study of blood T cell repertoires in COVID-19. The wider study: Sites in the United States, Italy and Spain provided acute and convalescent COVID-19 samples. The analysed material was cDNA or gDNA that came from T cells, B-cell-depleted T cells, or PBMCs.

The participants were between about 18 and 90 years old and came from some 25 US areas. Original processing methods: Scientists estimated how many nucleated cells there were by amplifying reference gene primers. The repertoire was sequenced with immunoSEQ multiplex PCR; TCRdb's copy has only in-frame clones and lacks some. V, J and clone size reflect that table, while D and trimming were determined from the DNA. Of approximately 65,000 clones detected, roughly 80% appear once; the ten largest clones hold 3% to 4.5%. CDR3 size: 14 residues. Germline CDR1 SGHRS, CDR2 YFSETQ. Trimming took off 0 bases at V and 6 bases at J, with 12 bases between the two ends.

The sequence was obtained from a woman between 40 and 50 years old with acute COVID-19. The specimen sequenced was PBMCs or T cells enriched from blood (not recorded which). The rearrangement uses TRBV5-1 and TRBJ1-1; the D is unclear. This chain's CDR3 is CASSLVGHGAEAFF. As DNA, the CDR3 is TGCGCCAGCAGCTTGGTGGGTCATGGAGCTGAAGCTTTCTTT.